This TCR beta chain derives from a study of Ad26.COV2.S vaccination and SARS-CoV-2 variants. Noted treatment: 19 received Ad26.COV2.S at low or high dose, single or two shots; 5 received placebo; per-sample allocation not given. The study sampled participants on day 63 after the first vaccine or placebo injection. The donor's status was that of an adult aged 18-55 years in Boston. Repertoires were generated with immunoSEQ multiplex PCR, while TCRdb's copy carries only in-frame clones and drops some. Among nearly 400,000 clones, about 91% were seen once, and the ten largest hold under 2%. General study findings and limits: Marked by substantial breadth, spike-specific CD8+ and CD4+ T cell responses were reportedly seen after vaccination. Relative to placebo recipients, vaccine recipients exhibited elevated spike-specific TCR breadth.

Concerning this clone: As yet, its antigen is unknown.

This clonotype was sampled from a person between 18 and 65 years old who received the Ad26.COV2.S COVID-19 vaccine or a placebo. The sequencing here drew on peripheral blood, taken in a trial of Ad26.COV2.S vaccine versus placebo.

CDR3 sequence (DNA): TGTGCCAGCTCACGCGGGCAACACAGGGGTTTATTGGGGAATGAGCAGTTCTTC. Protein sequence: CASSRGQHRGLLGNEQFF. The rearrangement uses TRBV18 and TRBJ2-1; 7 bases align to TRBD1. The CDR3 is 18 amino acids. The J segment lost 7 bases and the V segment lost 4 bases, leaving 19 bases of the junction unmatched. Germline CDR1 KGHSH, CDR2 LQKENI.